This T cell receptor beta chain was observed in a study of cytotoxic CD8 clonotypes in ibrutinib-treated CLL. In the study overall: On average, each sample had approximately 250,000 productive templates and almost 95,000 productive rearrangements. Notes on the study in general: Treatment left the uncommon public clonotypes either contracted or stable in frequency.

The table came from immunoSEQ multiplex PCR; TCRdb's copy has only in-frame clones and leaves some out. The repertoire holds around 42,000 clones, with approximately 65% as singletons. This clone occurred a few times. The target antigen is unknown. The CDR3 runs to 14 residues. The germline V gene encodes CDR1 MNHNS and CDR2 SASEGT. V was pared by 6 bases and J by 1 base, with 3 bases of the junction left unmatched. TCR beta library input comprised about 1.9 micrograms of genomic DNA from cryopreserved PBMCs. The TCR originated in a human donor with chronic lymphocytic leukemia. The gene calls are TRBV6-1 and TRBJ2-1; 7 positions match TRBD2. Sample: PBMCs, taken after 24 months of ibrutinib treatment. CDR3 nucleotides: TGTGCCAGCAGACTAGCGAGTTCCTACAATGAGCAGTTCTTC. This sequence encodes CASRLASSYNEQFF.